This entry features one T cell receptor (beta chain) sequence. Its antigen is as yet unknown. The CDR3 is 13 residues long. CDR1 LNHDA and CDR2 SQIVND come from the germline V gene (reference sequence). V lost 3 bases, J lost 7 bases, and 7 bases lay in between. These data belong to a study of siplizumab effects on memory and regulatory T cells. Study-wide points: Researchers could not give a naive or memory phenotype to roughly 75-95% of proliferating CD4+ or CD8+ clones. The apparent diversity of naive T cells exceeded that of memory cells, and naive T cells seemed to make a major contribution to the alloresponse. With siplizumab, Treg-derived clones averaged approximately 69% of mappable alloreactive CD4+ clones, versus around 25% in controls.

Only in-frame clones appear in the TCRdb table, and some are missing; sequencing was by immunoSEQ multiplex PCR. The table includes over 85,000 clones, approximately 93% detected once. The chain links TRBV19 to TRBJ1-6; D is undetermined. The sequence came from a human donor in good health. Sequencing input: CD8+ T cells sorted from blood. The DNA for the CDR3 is TGTGCCAGTAGTATGGACGGGAATTCACCCCTCCACTTT. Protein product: CASSMDGNSPLHF.